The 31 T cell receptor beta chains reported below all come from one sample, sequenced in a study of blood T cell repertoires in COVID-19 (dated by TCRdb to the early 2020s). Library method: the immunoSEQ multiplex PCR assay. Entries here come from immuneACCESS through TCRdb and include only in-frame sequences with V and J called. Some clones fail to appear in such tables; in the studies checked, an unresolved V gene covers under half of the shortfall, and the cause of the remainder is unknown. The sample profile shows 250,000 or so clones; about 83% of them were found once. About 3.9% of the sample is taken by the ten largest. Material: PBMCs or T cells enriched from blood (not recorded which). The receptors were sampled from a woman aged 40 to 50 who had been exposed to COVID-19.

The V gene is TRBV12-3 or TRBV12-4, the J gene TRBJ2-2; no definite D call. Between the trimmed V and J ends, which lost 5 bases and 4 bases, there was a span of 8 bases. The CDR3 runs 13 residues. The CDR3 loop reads CASSDHSTGELFF. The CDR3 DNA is TGTGCCAGCAGTGATCACAGCACCGGGGAGCTGTTTTTT.

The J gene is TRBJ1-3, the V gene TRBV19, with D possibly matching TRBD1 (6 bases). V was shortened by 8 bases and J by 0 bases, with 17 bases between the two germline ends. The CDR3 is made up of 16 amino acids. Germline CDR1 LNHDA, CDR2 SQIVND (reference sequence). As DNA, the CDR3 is TGTGCCAGTGGAGCGATACAGGGCTTCTCTGGAAACACCATATATTTT. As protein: CASGAIQGFSGNTIYF.

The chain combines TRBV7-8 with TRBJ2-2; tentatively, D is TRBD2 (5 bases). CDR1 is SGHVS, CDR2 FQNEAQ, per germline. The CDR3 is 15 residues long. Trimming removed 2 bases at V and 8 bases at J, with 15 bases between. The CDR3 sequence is CASSLIDLASGELFF. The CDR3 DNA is TGTGCCAGCAGCTTAATAGACCTAGCCTCGGGGGAGCTGTTTTTT.

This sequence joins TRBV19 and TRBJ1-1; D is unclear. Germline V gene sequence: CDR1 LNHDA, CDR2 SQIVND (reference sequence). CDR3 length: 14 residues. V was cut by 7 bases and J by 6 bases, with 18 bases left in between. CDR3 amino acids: CASTQRAIGSEAFF. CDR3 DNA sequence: TGTGCCAGTACCCAGCGGGCTATCGGGTCTGAAGCTTTCTTT.

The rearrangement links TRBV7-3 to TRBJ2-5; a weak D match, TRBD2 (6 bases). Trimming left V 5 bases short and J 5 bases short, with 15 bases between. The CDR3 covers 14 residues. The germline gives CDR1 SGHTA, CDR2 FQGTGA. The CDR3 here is CASSPSAGRETQYF. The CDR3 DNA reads TGTGCCAGCAGCCCTTCCGCGGGGAGGGAGACCCAGTACTTC. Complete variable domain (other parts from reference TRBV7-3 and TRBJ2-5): GAGVSQTPSNKVTEKGKYVELRCDPISGHTALYWYRQSLGQGPEFLIYFQGTGAADDSGLPNDRFFAVRPEGSVSTLKIQRTERGDSAVYLCASSPSAGRETQYFGPGTRLLVL.

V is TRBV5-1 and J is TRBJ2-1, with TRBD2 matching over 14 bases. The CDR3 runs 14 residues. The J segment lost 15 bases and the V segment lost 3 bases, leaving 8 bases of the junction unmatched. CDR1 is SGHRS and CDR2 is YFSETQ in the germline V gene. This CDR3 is CASSSQTSGGVLFF. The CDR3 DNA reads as TGCGCCAGCAGCTCTCAGACTAGCGGGGGGGTTCTGTTCTTC. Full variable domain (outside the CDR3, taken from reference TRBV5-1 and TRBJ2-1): KAGVTQTPRYLIKTRGQQVTLSCSPISGHRSVSWYQQTPGQGLQFLFEYFSETQRNKGNFPGRFSGRQFSNSRSEMNVSTLELGDSALYLCASSSQTSGGVLFFGPGTRLTVL.

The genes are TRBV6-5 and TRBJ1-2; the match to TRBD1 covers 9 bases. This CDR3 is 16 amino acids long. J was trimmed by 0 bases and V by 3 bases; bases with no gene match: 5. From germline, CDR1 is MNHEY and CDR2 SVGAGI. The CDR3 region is CASSYTDRGPNYGYTF. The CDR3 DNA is TGTGCCAGCAGTTATACGGACAGGGGCCCTAACTATGGCTACACCTTC.

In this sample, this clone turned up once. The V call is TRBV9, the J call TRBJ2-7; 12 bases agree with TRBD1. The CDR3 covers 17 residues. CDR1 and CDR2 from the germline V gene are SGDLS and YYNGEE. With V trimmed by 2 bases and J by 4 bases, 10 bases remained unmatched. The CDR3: CASSVGTGGAGMYEQYF. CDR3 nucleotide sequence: TGTGCCAGCAGCGTCGGGACAGGGGGCGCCGGTATGTACGAGCAGTACTTC. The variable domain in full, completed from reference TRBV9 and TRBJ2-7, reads DSGVTQTPKHLITATGQRVTLRCSPRSGDLSVYWYQQSLDQGLQFLIQYYNGEERAKGNILERFSAQQFPDLHSELNLSSLELGDSALYFCASSVGTGGAGMYEQYFGPGTRLTVT.

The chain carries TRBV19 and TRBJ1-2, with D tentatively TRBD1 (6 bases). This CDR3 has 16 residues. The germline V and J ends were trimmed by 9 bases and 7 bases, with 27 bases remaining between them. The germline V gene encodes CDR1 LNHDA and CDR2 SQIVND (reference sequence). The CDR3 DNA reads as TGTGCCAGCTTATTGACGGCGACCCATCCGACAGGTGGCTACACCTTC. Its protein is CASLLTATHPTGGYTF.

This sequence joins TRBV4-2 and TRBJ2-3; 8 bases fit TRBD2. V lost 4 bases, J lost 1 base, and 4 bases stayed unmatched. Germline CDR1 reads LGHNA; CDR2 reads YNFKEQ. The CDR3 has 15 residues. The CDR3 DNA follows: TGTGCCAGCAGCCGGTACGGGGGGGGCACAGATACGCAGTATTTT. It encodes CASSRYGGGTDTQYF.

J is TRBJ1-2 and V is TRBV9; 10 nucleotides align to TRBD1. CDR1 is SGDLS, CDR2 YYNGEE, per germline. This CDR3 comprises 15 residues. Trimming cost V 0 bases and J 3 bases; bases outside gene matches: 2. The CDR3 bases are TGTGCCAGCAGCGTAGAGGACAGGGGGGACTATGGCTACACCTTC. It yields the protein CASSVEDRGDYGYTF.

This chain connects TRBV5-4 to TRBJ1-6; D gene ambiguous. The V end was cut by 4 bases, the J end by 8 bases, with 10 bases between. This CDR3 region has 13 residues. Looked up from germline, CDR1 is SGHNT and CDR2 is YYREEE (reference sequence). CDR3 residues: CASSGTEDSPLHF. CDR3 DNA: TGTGCCAGCAGCGGAACCGAGGATTCACCCCTCCACTTT.

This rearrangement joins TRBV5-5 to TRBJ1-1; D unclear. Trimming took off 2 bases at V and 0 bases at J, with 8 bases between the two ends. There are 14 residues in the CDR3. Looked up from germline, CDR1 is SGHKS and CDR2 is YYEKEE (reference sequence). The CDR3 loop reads CASSLLDMNTEAFF. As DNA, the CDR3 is TGTGCCAGCAGCTTATTAGACATGAACACTGAAGCTTTCTTT.

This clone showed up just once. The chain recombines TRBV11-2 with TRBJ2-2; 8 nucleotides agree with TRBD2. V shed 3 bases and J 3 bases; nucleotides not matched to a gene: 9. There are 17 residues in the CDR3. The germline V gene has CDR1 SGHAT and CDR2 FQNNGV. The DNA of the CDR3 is TGTGCCAGCAGCTTTATGGGAAGCGGGGGATACACCGGGGAGCTGTTTTTT. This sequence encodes CASSFMGSGGYTGELFF. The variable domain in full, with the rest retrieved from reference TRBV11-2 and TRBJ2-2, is EAGVAQSPRYKIIEKRQSVAFWCNPISGHATLYWYQQILGQGPKLLIQFQNNGVVDDSQLPKDRFSAERLKGVDSTLKIQPAKLEDSAVYLCASSFMGSGGYTGELFFGEGSRLTVL.

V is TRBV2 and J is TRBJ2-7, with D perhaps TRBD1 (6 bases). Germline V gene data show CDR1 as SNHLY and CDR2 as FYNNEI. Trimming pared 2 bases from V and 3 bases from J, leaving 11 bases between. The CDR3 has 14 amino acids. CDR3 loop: CASSETGLGYEQYF. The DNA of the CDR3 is TGTGCCAGCAGTGAAACAGGGTTGGGCTACGAGCAGTACTTC.

Written as DNA, the CDR3 is TGTGCCAGCAGCCAAACCGGGACACCTTACAATGAGCAGTTCTTC. Encoded protein: CASSQTGTPYNEQFF. The chain carries TRBV5-4 and TRBJ2-1; perhaps TRBD1 as D (6 bases). V lost 4 bases and J 4 bases, leaving 15 bases between the germline ends. The CDR3 runs 15 residues. CDR1 is SGHNT, CDR2 YYREEE, per germline (reference sequence).

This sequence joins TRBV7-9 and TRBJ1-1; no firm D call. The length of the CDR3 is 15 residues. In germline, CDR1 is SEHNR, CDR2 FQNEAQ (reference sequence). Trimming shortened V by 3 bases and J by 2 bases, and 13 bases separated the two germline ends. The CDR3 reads CASSFFSPLNTEAFF. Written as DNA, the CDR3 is TGTGCCAGCAGCTTTTTCTCTCCCTTAAACACTGAAGCTTTCTTT.

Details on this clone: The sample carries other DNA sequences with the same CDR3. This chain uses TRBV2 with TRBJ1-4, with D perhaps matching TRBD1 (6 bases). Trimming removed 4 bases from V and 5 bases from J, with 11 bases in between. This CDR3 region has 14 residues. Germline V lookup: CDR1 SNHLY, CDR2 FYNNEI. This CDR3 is CASSVRTANEKLFF. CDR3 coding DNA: TGTGCCAGCAGTGTCCGGACAGCGAATGAAAAACTGTTTTTT.

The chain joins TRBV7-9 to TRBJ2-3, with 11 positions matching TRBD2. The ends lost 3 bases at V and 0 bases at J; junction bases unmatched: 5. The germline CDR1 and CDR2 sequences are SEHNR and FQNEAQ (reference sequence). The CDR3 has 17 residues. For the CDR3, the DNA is TGTGCCAGCAGCTTTGAGGGACTAGCGGCTAGCACAGATACGCAGTATTTT. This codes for CASSFEGLAASTDTQYF.

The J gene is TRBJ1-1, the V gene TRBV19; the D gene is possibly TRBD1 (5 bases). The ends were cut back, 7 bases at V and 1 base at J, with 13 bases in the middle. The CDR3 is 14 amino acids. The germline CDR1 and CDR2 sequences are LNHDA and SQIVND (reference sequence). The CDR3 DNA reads TGTGCCAGTATGACCAGGGTAGCGAACACTGAAGCTTTCTTT. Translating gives CASMTRVANTEAFF. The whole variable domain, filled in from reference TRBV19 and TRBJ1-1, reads DGGITQSPKYLFRKEGQNVTLSCEQNLNHDAMYWYRQDPGQGLRLIYYSQIVNDFQKGDIAEGYSVSREKKESFPLTVTSAQKNPTAFYLCASMTRVANTEAFFGQGTRLTVV.

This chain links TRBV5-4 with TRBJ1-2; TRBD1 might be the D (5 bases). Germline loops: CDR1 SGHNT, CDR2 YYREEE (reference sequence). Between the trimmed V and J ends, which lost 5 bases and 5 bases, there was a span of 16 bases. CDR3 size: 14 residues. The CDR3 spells CASRSLPGGYGYTF. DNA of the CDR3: TGTGCCAGCAGGTCCTTGCCGGGGGGGTATGGCTACACCTTC. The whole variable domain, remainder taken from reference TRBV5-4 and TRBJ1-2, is ETGVTQSPTHLIKTRGQQVTLRCSSQSGHNTVSWYQQALGQGPQFIFQYYREEENGRGNFPPRFSGLQFPNYSSELNVNALELDDSALYLCASRSLPGGYGYTFGSGTRLTVV.

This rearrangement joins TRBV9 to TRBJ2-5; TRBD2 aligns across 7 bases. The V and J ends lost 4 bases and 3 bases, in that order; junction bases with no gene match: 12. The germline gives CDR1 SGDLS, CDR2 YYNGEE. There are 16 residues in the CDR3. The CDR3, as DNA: TGTGCCAGCAGCCCAAGAGGCATGGGGGGGGAAGAGACCCAGTACTTC. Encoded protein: CASSPRGMGGEETQYF.

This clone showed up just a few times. In DNA, the CDR3 is TGTGCCAGCAGCTTAGAAACGGGACATCATCATGGCTACACCTTC. Its protein is CASSLETGHHHGYTF. The genes are TRBV7-9 and TRBJ1-2; D is possibly TRBD1 (6 bases). Per germline, CDR1 SEHNR and CDR2 FQNEAQ (reference sequence). This CDR3 is built from 15 residues. Trimming took off 1 base at V and 6 bases at J, with 15 bases between the two ends.

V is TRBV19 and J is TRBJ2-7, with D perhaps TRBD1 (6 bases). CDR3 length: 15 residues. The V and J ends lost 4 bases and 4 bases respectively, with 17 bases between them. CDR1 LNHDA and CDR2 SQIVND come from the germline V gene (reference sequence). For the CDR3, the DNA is TGTGCCAGTAGTAGTCAGGCAGGGGCTAAATACGAGCAGTACTTC. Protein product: CASSSQAGAKYEQYF.

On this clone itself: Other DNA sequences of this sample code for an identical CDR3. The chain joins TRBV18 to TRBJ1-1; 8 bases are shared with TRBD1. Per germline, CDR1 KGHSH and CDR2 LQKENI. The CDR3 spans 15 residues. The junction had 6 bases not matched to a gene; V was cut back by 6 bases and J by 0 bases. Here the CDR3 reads CASSLGQGMNTEAFF. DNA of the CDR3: TGTGCCAGCTCCCTCGGACAGGGAATGAACACTGAAGCTTTCTTT.

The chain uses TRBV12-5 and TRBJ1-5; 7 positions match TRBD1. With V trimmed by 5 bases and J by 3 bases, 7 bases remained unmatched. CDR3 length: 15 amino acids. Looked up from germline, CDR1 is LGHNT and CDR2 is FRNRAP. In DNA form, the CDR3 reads TGTGCTAGTGGTCCTACGACAGGGATCAATCAGCCCCAGCATTTT. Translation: CASGPTTGINQPQHF.

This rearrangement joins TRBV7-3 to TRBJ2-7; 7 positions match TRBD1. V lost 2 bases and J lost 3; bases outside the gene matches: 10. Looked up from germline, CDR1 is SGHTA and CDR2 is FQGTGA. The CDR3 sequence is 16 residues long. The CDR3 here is CASSLEGTESVYEQYF. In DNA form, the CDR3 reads TGTGCCAGCAGCTTAGAAGGGACAGAGTCCGTCTACGAGCAGTACTTC. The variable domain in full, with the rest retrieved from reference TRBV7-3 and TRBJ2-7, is GAGVSQTPSNKVTEKGKYVELRCDPISGHTALYWYRQSLGQGPEFLIYFQGTGAADDSGLPNDRFFAVRPEGSVSTLKIQRTERGDSAVYLCASSLEGTESVYEQYFGPGTRLTVT.

CDR3 sequence reads: CAISEARGSTDTQYF. In nucleotides, the CDR3 is TGTGCCATCAGTGAGGCGCGGGGGAGCACAGATACGCAGTATTTT. This chain links TRBV10-3 with TRBJ2-3; 7 positions agree with TRBD2. Trimming took 2 bases from V and 0 from J; bases not matched to a gene: 2. Germline assignment: CDR1 ENHRY and CDR2 SYGVKD. The CDR3 loop spans 15 amino acids.

Here the CDR3 reads CASSLAGGRNEQYF. The CDR3, as DNA: TGTGCCAGCAGTTTAGCGGGGGGCCGGAACGAGCAGTACTTC. This rearrangement joins TRBV6-5 to TRBJ2-7; 10 bases line up with TRBD2. Germline loops: CDR1 MNHEY, CDR2 SVGAGI. The CDR3 runs to 14 residues. With 4 bases clipped from V and 5 bases from J, the junction kept 5 bases outside the gene matches.

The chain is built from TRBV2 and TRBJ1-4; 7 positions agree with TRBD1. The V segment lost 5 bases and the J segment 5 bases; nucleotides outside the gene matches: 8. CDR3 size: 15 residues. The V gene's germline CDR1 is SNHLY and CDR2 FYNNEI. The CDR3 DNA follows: TGTGCCAGCAGTCGCGCCGGGACAGAAAATGAAAAACTGTTTTTT. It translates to CASSRAGTENEKLFF.

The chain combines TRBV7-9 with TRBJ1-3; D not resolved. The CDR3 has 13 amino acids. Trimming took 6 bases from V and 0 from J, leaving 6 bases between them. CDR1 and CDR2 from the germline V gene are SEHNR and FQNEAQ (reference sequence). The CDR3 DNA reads TGTGCCAGCAGGGAGATCTCTGGAAACACCATATATTTT. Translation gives CASREISGNTIYF.